This TCR beta chain was recorded in a study of Graves' ophthalmopathy and Graves' hyperthyroidism. This clonotype was recorded at least ten times. This CDR3 has 13 amino acids. The V gene lost 5 bases and the J gene lost 4 bases, with 9 bases spanning the gap. CDR1 and CDR2 (germline): SEHNR, FQNEAQ (reference sequence). RNA transcripts were the source from which TCR beta CDR3 regions were amplified. The authors performed first-round RT-PCR with HTBI primers and then a second-round multiplex PCR. TCRdb recomputed calls from the multiplex PCR reads with MiXCR, one row per CDR3 protein. The data contain around 600,000 distinct CDR3 sequences, about two fifths of them singletons.

Sequencing used peripheral blood. The V call is TRBV7-9, the J call TRBJ1-3; D is unclear. This TCR came from an adult man with Graves' ophthalmopathy. CDR3 bases: TGTGCCAGCAGCGGGGTTTTAGGAAACACCATATATTTT. This gives the protein CASSGVLGNTIYF.